This TCR beta chain was captured by sequencing in a study of T cell repertoires in cytomegalovirus infection. Looking at the study overall: TCR beta signatures that were public indicated CMV infection and matching HLA type.

Findings and limits, study-wide: HLA-C-restricted, CMV-specific TCR beta clonotypes were dominant ex vivo. Based on cumulative public TCR beta family frequency, carriers of CMV plus the relevant HLA were identified.

J gave up 5 bases and V 3 bases, and 7 bases lay outside the gene matches. Germline V gives CDR1 SGHTA, CDR2 FQGNSA. This CDR3 has 15 amino acids. MiXCR, run by TCRdb on the reads, gives a single entry per CDR3 protein. Seen here are roughly 920,000 distinct CDR3 sequences, less than 35% observed once, and the top ten hold around an eighth. This clonotype has a count of ten or more. What it binds is not known. The chain has TRBV7-2 and TRBJ2-1; 7 bases fit TRBD2. The sequencing used cultured CD8+ T cells from PBMCs, collected from culture after CMV antigen stimulation. The sequence came from a human donor in good health (CMV status not recorded). Some clones in this sample may be carry-over from other donors' samples. The CDR3 nucleotides read TGTGCCAGCAGCTTTGGCGGGGGAAGAAACAATGAGCAGTTCTTC. It codes for CASSFGGGRNNEQFF.